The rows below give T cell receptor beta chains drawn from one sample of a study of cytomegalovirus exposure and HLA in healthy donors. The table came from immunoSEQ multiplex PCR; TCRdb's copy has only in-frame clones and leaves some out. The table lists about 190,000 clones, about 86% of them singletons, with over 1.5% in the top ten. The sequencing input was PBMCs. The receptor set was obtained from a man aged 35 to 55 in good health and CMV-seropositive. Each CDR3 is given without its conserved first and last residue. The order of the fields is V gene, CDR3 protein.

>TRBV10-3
AISAGIETGFTDTQY
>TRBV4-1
ASSQLTGVNSPLH
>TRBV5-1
ASSLGGTGEETQY
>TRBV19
ASTWIGGTEAF
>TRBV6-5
ASSYSTDRGGYT
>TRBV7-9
ASSLDSNVNEQF
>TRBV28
ASSLDRDRASYEQY
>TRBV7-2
ASSRYAQGFYGYT
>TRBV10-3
ATLGTGQDEPQH
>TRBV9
ASSARGGTSVDEQF
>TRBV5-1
ASSLQGLVSYEQY
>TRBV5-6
ASSPRDLAYEQY
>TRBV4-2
ASSQGKTSATTSF
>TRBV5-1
ASSLAGGQGYEQY
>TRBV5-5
ASSVTGENTIY
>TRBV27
ASSFLYSPPYEQY
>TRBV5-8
ASSLGSSGDTQY
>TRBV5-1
ASSLGLTGTGGWAEAF
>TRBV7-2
ASSLAGVLSYNEQF
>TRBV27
ASSSSSYEQY
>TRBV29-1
SVGAGNNSPLH
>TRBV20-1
SGGLVETQY
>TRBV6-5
ASSATGDYGYT
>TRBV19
ASSIAGRGEQY
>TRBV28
ASSYSRGEQY
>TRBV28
ASLSGQESSYEQY
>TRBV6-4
ASSRDPGGMYEQY
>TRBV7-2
ASSLAGQGMNTEAF
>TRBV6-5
ASSSLLTGSLGYT
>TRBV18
ASSSPLAGEF
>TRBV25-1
ASSEWKANEQF
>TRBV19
ASRDRTNYGYT
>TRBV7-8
ASNPGSGSSYNEQF
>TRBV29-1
SGGTANGYT
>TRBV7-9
ASSLKQGVNTEAF
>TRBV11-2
ASSLLAGGQETQY
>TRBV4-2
ASSQDPNFAYEQY
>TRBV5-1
ASSPITGAGETQY
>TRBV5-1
ASSLLTSGLGEQF
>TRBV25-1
ASSPAVDTDTQY
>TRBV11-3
ASSLDYNTDTQY
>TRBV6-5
ASSYLPGPPGEQY